The 30 T cell receptor beta chains below all came from one sample that was sequenced in a study of shared T cell receptors in the human thymus. Sequenced by immunoSEQ multiplex PCR; TCRdb stores in-frame clones only, minus some. The sample consists of hundreds of thousands of clones, approximately 89% of them appearing once. This sample was also put to use in a study of human thymus T cells.

The sequencing input was thymocytes. These receptors were collected from a boy under two years old with a congenital heart defect.

The rearrangement joins TRBV30 to TRBJ1-2, with TRBD1 identical over 7 bases. The CDR3 extends over 17 amino acids. Unmatched junction bases numbered 16, after V lost 2 bases and J lost 4 bases. The germline V gene encodes CDR1 GTSNPN and CDR2 SVGIG (reference sequence). CDR3 sequence (DNA): TGTGCCTGGAGTCCGACGTCCGGGACAGCGAGGGGCTATGGCTACACCTTC. Its protein is CAWSPTSGTARGYGYTF.

This chain links TRBV7-3 with TRBJ2-1; 9 bases match TRBD2. Per germline, CDR1 SGHTA and CDR2 FQGTGA. The junction had 10 bases not matched to a gene; V was cut back by 0 bases and J by 7 bases. The CDR3 length is 17 residues. The CDR3 is CASSLTPQRGAPNEQFF. The CDR3 DNA follows: TGTGCCAGCAGCTTAACGCCCCAGCGGGGGGCCCCGAATGAGCAGTTCTTC.

This chain links TRBV6-4 with TRBJ2-2, with TRBD2 matching 12 bases. The CDR3 has 14 residues. Trimming removed 6 bases from V and 4 bases from J; junction bases left unmatched: 0. Germline CDR1 is MRHNA and CDR2 is SNTAGT. CDR3 sequence: CASRLAGGTGELFF. In DNA form, the CDR3 reads TGTGCCAGCAGACTAGCGGGAGGCACCGGGGAGCTGTTTTTT.

This clone has just a few counts. The rearrangement joins TRBV14 to TRBJ2-7, with 11 bases matching TRBD2. Germline V gene data show CDR1 as SGHDN and CDR2 as FVKESK. CDR3 length: 15 amino acids. With V trimmed by 6 bases and J by 3 bases, 7 bases remained unmatched. CDR3 residues: CASRPGTSGIYEQYF. In nucleotides, the CDR3 is TGTGCCAGCAGACCTGGGACTAGCGGAATCTACGAGCAGTACTTC.

The chain joins TRBV7-3 to TRBJ2-2; 14 bases are shared with TRBD2. Germline CDR1 reads SGHTA; CDR2 reads FQGTGA. The CDR3 sequence is 20 residues long. Trimming removed 5 bases from V and 3 bases from J; junction bases left unmatched: 14. CDR3 nucleotide sequence: TGTGCCAGCAGCCCTATAGGGGGACTAGCGGGGGCTGGAGACACCGGGGAGCTGTTTTTT. Protein product: CASSPIGGLAGAGDTGELFF. Complete variable domain (other parts from reference TRBV7-3 and TRBJ2-2): GAGVSQTPSNKVTEKGKYVELRCDPISGHTALYWYRQSLGQGPEFLIYFQGTGAADDSGLPNDRFFAVRPEGSVSTLKIQRTERGDSAVYLCASSPIGGLAGAGDTGELFFGEGSRLTVL.

This rearrangement joins TRBV7-9 to TRBJ2-1; TRBD2 might be the D (6 bases). The germline V and J ends were trimmed by 4 bases and 0 bases, with 16 bases remaining between them. The germline V gene has CDR1 SEHNR and CDR2 FQNEAQ (reference sequence). This CDR3 has 17 residues. The CDR3 protein is CASSSHSGGNSYNEQFF. CDR3 nucleotide sequence: TGTGCCAGCAGCTCGCATAGCGGAGGAAACTCCTACAATGAGCAGTTCTTC.

The V and J genes are TRBV7-8 and TRBJ2-7, with 14 bases identical to TRBD2. The CDR3 length is 16 residues. Looked up from germline, CDR1 is SGHVS and CDR2 is FQNEAQ. J gave up 3 bases and V 0 bases, and 1 base lay outside the gene matches. This CDR3 reads CASSLAGTSGSYEQYF. The CDR3 bases are TGTGCCAGCAGCTTAGCCGGGACTAGCGGGAGCTACGAGCAGTACTTC.

The chain employs TRBV6-1 and TRBJ1-1, with 7 bases that match TRBD1. This CDR3 contains 15 residues. Germline V CDR1 and CDR2: MNHNS, SASEGT. V lost 5 bases and J lost 3; bases outside the gene matches: 9. The CDR3 loop is CASSSRQGRDTEAFF. The CDR3 DNA follows: TGTGCCAGCAGTTCCCGACAGGGAAGGGACACTGAAGCTTTCTTT.

This clone was found once. The CDR3 nucleotides are TGTGCCAGCAGTTTCGCAGGGCTCCTATCCACCGGGGAGCTGTTTTTT. Its protein is CASSFAGLLSTGELFF. This rearrangement joins TRBV28 to TRBJ2-2; TRBD1 is a possible D gene (5 bases). Trimming pared 3 bases from V and 4 bases from J, leaving 15 bases between. This CDR3 spans 16 amino acids. CDR1 is MDHEN and CDR2 is SYDVKM in the germline V gene.

The chain combines TRBV4-1 with TRBJ2-7; weak D call: TRBD1 (5 bases). V lost 4 bases and J lost 2, with 15 bases in between. CDR1 is MGHRA and CDR2 is YSYEKL in the germline V gene. This CDR3 has 15 amino acids. The CDR3 spells CASSLQSGHPYEQYF. The CDR3, as DNA: TGCGCCAGCAGCCTGCAATCCGGACACCCCTACGAGCAGTACTTC.

The chain joins TRBV7-9 to TRBJ1-5; 10 bases line up with TRBD1. The CDR3 covers 15 residues. The germline V gene encodes CDR1 SEHNR and CDR2 FQNEAQ (reference sequence). Unmatched junction bases numbered 9, after V lost 10 bases and J lost 3 bases. CDR3 DNA sequence: TGTGCCACTACGAAAGGACAGGGGGACAATCAGCCCCAGCATTTT. It codes for CATTKGQGDNQPQHF. The variable domain in full, completed from reference TRBV7-9 and TRBJ1-5, reads DTGVSQNPRHKITKRGQNVTFRCDPISEHNRLYWYRQTLGQGPEFLTYFQNEAQLEKSRLLSDRFSAERPKGSFSTLEIQRTEQGDSAMYLCATTKGQGDNQPQHFGDGTRLSIL.

In its sample, this clone was seen once. The chain links TRBV5-1 to TRBJ2-3; D is possibly TRBD2 (5 bases). Trimming removed 4 bases from V and 2 bases from J, with 8 bases in between. The CDR3 spans 13 residues. Per germline, CDR1 SGHRS and CDR2 YFSETQ. DNA for the CDR3: TGCGCCAGCAGCAGCGGCCTCACAGATACGCAGTATTTT. Amino acids: CASSSGLTDTQYF.

The chain joins TRBV27 to TRBJ1-5; D is perhaps TRBD1 (5 bases). V shed 4 bases and J shed 4 bases, with 11 bases lying between them. The CDR3 loop spans 14 amino acids. The germline V gene encodes CDR1 MNHEY and CDR2 SMNVEV (reference sequence). The CDR3 is CASSSRGINQPQHF. DNA of the CDR3: TGTGCCAGCAGTTCCCGGGGGATTAATCAGCCCCAGCATTTT.

The J gene is TRBJ2-1, the V gene TRBV28, with a tentative D call TRBD2 (5 bases). The germline V and J ends were trimmed by 5 bases and 5 bases, with 19 bases remaining between them. This CDR3 has 16 amino acids. The V gene's germline CDR1 is MDHEN and CDR2 SYDVKM. The CDR3 DNA reads TGTGCCAGCAGTCACGTGGACTTTGAAAAGGACAATGAGCAGTTCTTC. It yields the protein CASSHVDFEKDNEQFF.

The V call is TRBV30, the J call TRBJ1-1; possible D gene TRBD1, 6 bases. There are 15 residues in the CDR3. V shed 0 bases and J shed 3 bases, with 14 bases lying between them. Per the germline V gene, CDR1 is GTSNPN and CDR2 is SVGIG (reference sequence). This CDR3 reads CAWSVKTGTYTEAFF. In DNA form, the CDR3 reads TGTGCCTGGAGTGTAAAAACAGGGACATACACTGAAGCTTTCTTT.

The genes are TRBV19 and TRBJ1-2, with 8 bases that match TRBD1. The germline V gene has CDR1 LNHDA and CDR2 SQIVND (reference sequence). CDR3 length: 13 residues. V lost 6 bases and J lost 4; bases outside the gene matches: 4. CDR3: CASRDRVSYGYTF. The CDR3, as DNA: TGTGCCAGTAGGGACAGGGTGAGCTATGGCTACACCTTC. The complete variable domain, with remaining parts taken from reference TRBV19 and TRBJ1-2, reads DGGITQSPKYLFRKEGQNVTLSCEQNLNHDAMYWYRQDPGQGLRLIYYSQIVNDFQKGDIAEGYSVSREKKESFPLTVTSAQKNPTAFYLCASRDRVSYGYTFGSGTRLTVV.

J is TRBJ2-7 and V is TRBV27; perhaps TRBD2 as D (5 bases). This CDR3 is 15 amino acids long. Per the germline V gene, CDR1 is MNHEY and CDR2 is SMNVEV (reference sequence). The germline V and J ends were trimmed by 4 bases and 0 bases, with 13 bases remaining between them. CDR3 sequence: CASSYGVVSSYEQYF. The DNA of the CDR3 is TGTGCCAGCAGTTACGGGGTCGTTAGCTCCTACGAGCAGTACTTC.

This sequence joins TRBV27 and TRBJ2-2; 8 nucleotides align to TRBD2. Germline V CDR1 and CDR2: MNHEY, SMNVEV (reference sequence). The CDR3 loop spans 16 amino acids. With 1 base clipped from V and 10 bases from J, the junction kept 11 bases outside the gene matches. CDR3 sequence: CASSLYGSGIGAELFF. The DNA of the CDR3 is TGTGCCAGCAGTTTATATGGTAGCGGGATAGGGGCGGAGCTGTTTTTT.

The V call is TRBV7-2, the J call TRBJ2-7; 8 positions match TRBD2. In germline, CDR1 is SGHTA, CDR2 FQGNSA. CDR3 length: 15 amino acids. Trimming took 2 bases from V and 7 from J; bases not matched to a gene: 10. This chain's CDR3 is CASSLPGGGANEQYF. In DNA, the CDR3 is TGTGCCAGCAGCTTACCGGGAGGGGGGGCTAATGAGCAGTACTTC.

The gene calls are TRBV10-3 and TRBJ2-1, with TRBD2 matching over 9 bases. The CDR3 runs to 23 residues. The junction had 21 bases not matched to a gene; V was cut back by 0 bases and J by 0 bases. Germline loops: CDR1 ENHRY, CDR2 SYGVKD. The CDR3 sequence is CAISESSLGGAAGGRSSYNEQFF. CDR3 nucleotides: TGTGCCATCAGTGAGTCGAGTTTAGGCGGGGCAGCGGGGGGCAGGAGCTCCTACAATGAGCAGTTCTTC.

The chain couples TRBV6-5 to TRBJ1-1, with D perhaps TRBD1 (5 bases). CDR3 size: 14 residues. V was shortened by 5 bases and J by 0 bases, with 10 bases between the two germline ends. CDR1 is MNHEY and CDR2 is SVGAGI in the germline V gene. The CDR3 loop is CASSETALNTEAFF. In nucleotides, the CDR3 is TGTGCCAGCAGTGAGACAGCCCTGAACACTGAAGCTTTCTTT.

A single count supports this clone. The chain combines TRBV7-2 with TRBJ1-4; 7 bases line up with TRBD1. CDR3 length: 14 amino acids. Germline CDR1 is SGHTA and CDR2 is FQGNSA. V lost 4 bases, J lost 10 bases, and 9 bases stayed unmatched. CDR3 loop: CASSSDRDGGKLFF. The CDR3, as DNA: TGTGCCAGCAGCTCTGACAGGGACGGGGGAAAACTGTTTTTT.

This clone occurred once. The chain carries TRBV2 and TRBJ2-7; D perhaps matches TRBD2 (5 bases). This CDR3 is built from 12 residues. CDR1 SNHLY and CDR2 FYNNEI come from the germline V gene. V was cut by 6 bases and J by 6 bases, with 12 bases left in between. Here the CDR3 reads CASREAPSEQYF. The CDR3 DNA sequence: TGTGCCAGCAGGGAGGCCCCGAGCGAGCAGTACTTC.

This clone was detected a few times. J is TRBJ2-7 and V is TRBV27; 7 positions agree with TRBD1. The trim removed 3 bases at V and 6 bases at J, leaving 17 bases unmatched. The CDR3 loop spans 17 amino acids. The germline gives CDR1 MNHEY, CDR2 SMNVEV (reference sequence). This CDR3 is CASSFKTTGVFLSEQYF. CDR3 in DNA: TGTGCCAGCAGTTTTAAGACTACAGGGGTTTTCCTTTCCGAGCAGTACTTC.

The chain uses TRBV18 and TRBJ1-6; D is perhaps TRBD1 (6 bases). V gave up 9 bases and J gave up 8 bases, with 17 bases separating them. Germline assignment: CDR1 KGHSH and CDR2 LQKENI. The CDR3 has 14 amino acids. The CDR3 loop is CASTTRGRDSPLHF. The CDR3 DNA reads TGTGCCAGTACGACCAGGGGAAGGGATTCACCCCTCCACTTT.

The CDR3 DNA reads as TGTGCCAGCAGCCCTACAGGTCAGGATGGCTACACCTTC. Translated: CASSPTGQDGYTF. The chain carries TRBV27 and TRBJ1-2; D is possibly TRBD1 (5 bases). V lost 6 bases and J 6 bases, leaving 14 bases between the germline ends. The CDR3 consists of 13 residues. Germline CDR1 is MNHEY and CDR2 is SMNVEV (reference sequence).

The chain carries TRBV7-9 and TRBJ2-1; a possible D gene is TRBD2 (7 bases). V was clipped by 4 bases and J by 4 bases, with 11 bases between them. CDR3 length: 14 amino acids. Germline V gene data show CDR1 as SEHNR and CDR2 as FQNEAQ (reference sequence). CDR3 in DNA: TGTGCCAGCAGCTGGCGGGGGCCTTACAATGAGCAGTTCTTC. It translates to CASSWRGPYNEQFF.

The chain combines TRBV28 with TRBJ1-2; a possible D gene is TRBD1 (5 bases). The CDR3 is 15 residues long. Trimming shortened V by 3 bases and J by 3 bases, and 14 bases separated the two germline ends. CDR1 is MDHEN and CDR2 is SYDVKM in the germline V gene. The CDR3 loop reads CASSLRQGNHYGYTF. In nucleotides, the CDR3 is TGTGCCAGCAGTTTGCGGCAGGGAAACCACTATGGCTACACCTTC.

DNA of the CDR3: TGTGCCAGCAGCCCGCCGGAGACAGACAGTAACAATGAGCAGTTCTTC. This codes for CASSPPETDSNNEQFF. The V call is TRBV28, the J call TRBJ2-1; a weak D match, TRBD1 (5 bases). The V end was cut by 6 bases, the J end by 5 bases, with 20 bases between. CDR1 MDHEN and CDR2 SYDVKM come from the germline V gene. CDR3 length: 16 residues.

V is TRBV10-3 and J is TRBJ2-2; D is unclear. The CDR3 has 11 amino acids. CDR1 and CDR2 (germline): ENHRY, SYGVKD. The V end was cut by 5 bases, the J end by 6 bases, with 4 bases between. In nucleotides, the CDR3 is TGTGCCATCAGTCCGTCCGGGGAGCTGTTTTTT. Translating it yields CAISPSGELFF.